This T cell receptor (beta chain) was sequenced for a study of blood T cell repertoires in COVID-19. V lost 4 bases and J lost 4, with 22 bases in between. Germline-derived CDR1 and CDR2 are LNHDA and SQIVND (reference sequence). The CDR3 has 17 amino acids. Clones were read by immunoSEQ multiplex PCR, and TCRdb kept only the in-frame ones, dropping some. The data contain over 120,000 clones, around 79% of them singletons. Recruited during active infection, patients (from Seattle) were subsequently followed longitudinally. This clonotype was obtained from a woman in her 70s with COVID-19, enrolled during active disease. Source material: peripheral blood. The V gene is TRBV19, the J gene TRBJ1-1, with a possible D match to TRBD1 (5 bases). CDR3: CASSSYRGFSWGTEAFF. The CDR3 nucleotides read TGTGCCAGTAGTAGCTACCGGGGGTTCTCATGGGGCACTGAAGCTTTCTTT. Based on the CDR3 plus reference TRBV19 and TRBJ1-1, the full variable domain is DGGITQSPKYLFRKEGQNVTLSCEQNLNHDAMYWYRQDPGQGLRLIYYSQIVNDFQKGDIAEGYSVSREKKESFPLTVTSAQKNPTAFYLCASSSYRGFSWGTEAFFGQGTRLTVV.